Below are 22 T cell receptor beta chains sequenced from a single sample in a study of blood T cell repertoires in COVID-19. Clones were read by immunoSEQ multiplex PCR, and TCRdb kept only the in-frame ones, dropping some. The sample lists about 160,000 clones, about 80% occurring once. Sequencing was carried out using peripheral blood. The source is a man aged 65 to 79 with acute or convalescent COVID-19.

The chain carries TRBV5-1 and TRBJ2-7, with D possibly being TRBD1 (6 bases). The CDR3 has 13 amino acids. V lost 2 bases to trimming and J lost 3 bases, with 9 bases between them. Germline V gene data show CDR1 as SGHRS and CDR2 as YFSETQ. The DNA of the CDR3 is TGCGCCAGCAGCTTCGGACAGATCTACGAGCAGTACTTC. Amino acids: CASSFGQIYEQYF.

This clone was picked up one time. The same CDR3 arises from other DNA sequences in this sample as well. The rearrangement links TRBV5-1 to TRBJ2-5, with 8 nucleotides matching TRBD2. Germline loops: CDR1 SGHRS, CDR2 YFSETQ. The CDR3 is 14 residues long. V shed 1 base, J shed 1 base, and the junction held 0 bases outside the gene matches. CDR3 region: CASSLTSGQETQYF. Here the CDR3 DNA reads TGCGCCAGCAGCTTGACTAGCGGCCAAGAGACCCAGTACTTC.

The chain is built from TRBV7-6 and TRBJ2-1; 8 bases match TRBD1. V lost 1 base and J lost 5; bases outside the gene matches: 4. Per germline, CDR1 SGHVS and CDR2 FNYEAQ. The CDR3 is 15 amino acids. The CDR3 loop is CASSLGTGPNNEQFF. In DNA form, the CDR3 reads TGTGCCAGCAGCTTAGGGACAGGGCCAAACAATGAGCAGTTCTTC. Filled out from reference TRBV7-6 and TRBJ2-1, the complete variable domain reads GAGVSQSPRYKVTKRGQDVALRCDPISGHVSLYWYRQALGQGPEFLTYFNYEAQQDKSGLPNDRFSAERPEGSISTLTIQRTEQRDSAMYRCASSLGTGPNNEQFFGPGTRLTVL.

J is TRBJ1-4 and V is TRBV7-3, with TRBD1 matching over 7 bases. CDR3 size: 16 residues. Germline V gives CDR1 SGHTA, CDR2 FQGTGA. With 0 bases clipped from V and 1 base from J, the junction kept 2 bases outside the gene matches. The CDR3 DNA reads as TGTGCCAGCAGCTTAACCCCAGGGGGAACTAATGAAAAACTGTTTTTT. Translation gives CASSLTPGGTNEKLFF.

This rearrangement joins TRBV19 to TRBJ2-1, with TRBD1 as a possible D gene (7 bases). CDR3 length: 11 residues. V was shortened by 8 bases and J by 9 bases, with 11 bases between the two germline ends. Germline values: CDR1 LNHDA, CDR2 SQIVND (reference sequence). CDR3 amino acids: CASGGGLEQFF. CDR3 bases: TGTGCCAGTGGAGGGGGCCTTGAGCAGTTCTTC.

This clone was seen only once. The chain recombines TRBV24-1 with TRBJ1-2, with TRBD1 identical over 8 bases. The CDR3 contains 14 residues. The V and J ends lost 8 bases and 2 bases, in that order; junction bases with no gene match: 6. Germline CDR1 reads KGHDR; CDR2 reads SFDVKD. Here the CDR3 reads CATKPTGENYGYTF. DNA of the CDR3: TGTGCCACCAAACCGACAGGGGAGAACTATGGCTACACCTTC.

The chain has TRBV15 and TRBJ2-7; 7 bases align to TRBD2. Germline-derived CDR1 and CDR2 are LNHNV and YYDKDF (reference sequence). J was trimmed by 2 bases and V by 3 bases; bases with no gene match: 10. CDR3 length equals 16 residues. The CDR3 spells CATSRRRDYSAYEQYF. The CDR3 coding sequence is TGTGCCACCAGCAGGCGCCGGGACTACTCCGCCTACGAGCAGTACTTC.

The V call is TRBV5-1, the J call TRBJ2-6; D possibly corresponds to TRBD2 (6 bases). The CDR3 spans 16 residues. Trimming cost V 7 bases and J 3 bases, with 17 bases left between them. The germline V gene has CDR1 SGHRS and CDR2 YFSETQ. This CDR3 is CASWMGWGDGANVLTF. Here the CDR3 DNA reads TGCGCCAGCTGGATGGGCTGGGGGGATGGGGCCAACGTCCTGACTTTC.

The chain couples TRBV28 to TRBJ2-7, with D possibly matching TRBD2 (6 bases). V lost 5 bases and J 3 bases, leaving 11 bases between the germline ends. In germline, CDR1 is MDHEN, CDR2 SYDVKM. CDR3 length: 13 residues. The CDR3, as DNA: TGTGCCAGCAGTCGACTAGTTATCTACGAGCAGTACTTC. It specifies CASSRLVIYEQYF. The entire variable domain, with the rest obtained from reference TRBV28 and TRBJ2-7, is as follows: DVKVTQSSRYLVKRTGEKVFLECVQDMDHENMFWYRQDPGLGLRLIYFSYDVKMKEKGDIPEGYSVSREKKERFSLILESASTNQTSMYLCASSRLVIYEQYFGPGTRLTVT.

This clone was detected a few times. The V gene is TRBV7-9, the J gene TRBJ2-3; D gene unclear. Trimming took 4 bases from V and 0 from J, leaving 17 bases between them. Germline V CDR1 and CDR2: SEHNR, FQNEAQ (reference sequence). This CDR3 is 17 amino acids long. The CDR3 DNA reads as TGTGCCAGCAGCTCCCGGATAGACACGACCAGCACAGATACGCAGTATTTT. This encodes CASSSRIDTTSTDTQYF.

This clone was counted once. The CDR3 nucleotides are TGTGCCAGCAGTAAAGCGGGAGGGCCCTACGAGCAGTACTTC. Protein: CASSKAGGPYEQYF. The chain combines TRBV28 with TRBJ2-7; 10 positions agree with TRBD2. The V segment lost 5 bases and the J segment 2 bases; nucleotides outside the gene matches: 3. This CDR3 contains 14 residues. Germline V lookup: CDR1 MDHEN, CDR2 SYDVKM.

This sequence joins TRBV19 and TRBJ2-7, with D perhaps matching TRBD2 (6 bases). This CDR3 region has 12 residues. Deletions cut 4 bases from V and 5 bases from J, with 9 bases between. Germline V lookup: CDR1 LNHDA, CDR2 SQIVND (reference sequence). Written as DNA, the CDR3 is TGTGCCAGTAGTACGGGACTCGACGAGCAGTACTTC. Protein: CASSTGLDEQYF.

The J gene is TRBJ2-7, the V gene TRBV29-1; D is ambiguous. There are 11 residues in the CDR3. V lost 5 bases and J 5 bases, leaving 10 bases between the germline ends. Germline V gene data show CDR1 as SQVTM and CDR2 as ANQGSEA. In DNA, the CDR3 is TGCAGCGTTAACGGTGTCAACGAGCAGTACTTC. It codes for CSVNGVNEQYF.

This sequence joins TRBV30 and TRBJ1-5; 7 nucleotides match TRBD1. CDR1 is GTSNPN and CDR2 is SVGIG in the germline V gene (reference sequence). V trimming: 3 bases; J trimming: 1 base; junction bases outside the gene matches: 3. The CDR3 runs to 14 residues. CDR3 in amino acids: CAWRATGSNQPQHF. CDR3 nucleotide sequence: TGTGCCTGGAGGGCGACAGGGAGCAATCAGCCCCAGCATTTT.

The rearrangement links TRBV27 to TRBJ2-3; 7 nucleotides match TRBD2. There are 14 residues in the CDR3. Per germline, CDR1 MNHEY and CDR2 SMNVEV (reference sequence). V was pared by 2 bases and J by 2 bases, with 1 base of the junction left unmatched. The CDR3 sequence is CASSLRGVTDTQYF. Written as DNA, the CDR3 is TGTGCCAGCAGTTTACGGGGGGTCACAGATACGCAGTATTTT.

There are a few counts of this clone. The chain has TRBV7-9 and TRBJ1-6; D is possibly TRBD1 (6 bases). CDR1 and CDR2 (germline): SEHNR, FQNEAQ (reference sequence). This CDR3 region has 14 residues. V was shortened by 1 base and J by 6 bases, with 7 bases between the two germline ends. CDR3 loop: CASSLGTANSPLHF. The CDR3 DNA is TGTGCCAGCAGCTTAGGGACAGCTAATTCACCCCTCCACTTT.

The gene calls are TRBV6-6 and TRBJ2-7; 7 bases are shared with TRBD1. Germline V CDR1 and CDR2: MNHNY, SVGAGI (reference sequence). Unmatched junction bases numbered 12, after V lost 7 bases and J lost 0 bases. The CDR3 extends over 16 amino acids. The chain's CDR3 is CASIRDRSTPSYEQYF. The CDR3 bases are TGTGCCAGCATCCGGGACAGAAGCACCCCCTCCTACGAGCAGTACTTC.

The chain has TRBV27 and TRBJ2-5; 8 positions match TRBD1. The V and J ends lost 6 bases and 2 bases, in that order; junction bases with no gene match: 8. The CDR3 is 15 residues long. From germline, CDR1 is MNHEY and CDR2 SMNVEV (reference sequence). CDR3 coding DNA: TGTGCCAGCAGGCCCTGGACAGGGCGGCAAGAGACCCAGTACTTC. This codes for CASRPWTGRQETQYF.

The chain couples TRBV19 to TRBJ2-2; D uncertain. The CDR3 totals 15 residues. V was clipped by 4 bases and J by 2 bases, with 11 bases between them. Germline V CDR1 and CDR2: LNHDA, SQIVND (reference sequence). In nucleotides, the CDR3 is TGTGCCAGTAGTACCCAGGCTACTAACACCGGGGAGCTGTTTTTT. It codes for CASSTQATNTGELFF.

J is TRBJ2-5 and V is TRBV19, with 13 positions matching TRBD2. Germline trimming cut 5 bases from V and 12 bases from J; bases unmatched to any gene: 12. The CDR3 contains 15 residues. Germline CDR1 LNHDA, CDR2 SQIVND (reference sequence). For the CDR3, the DNA is TGTGCCAGTAGTGCGAAACTAGCGGGAGGGGGTTCGAAGTACTTC. This gives the protein CASSAKLAGGGSKYF.

The chain uses TRBV7-2 and TRBJ1-5, with D perhaps matching TRBD1 (5 bases). Germline V gene sequence: CDR1 SGHTA, CDR2 FQGNSA. The CDR3 sequence is 14 residues long. V was cut by 2 bases and J by 2 bases, with 7 bases left in between. The CDR3 sequence: CASSLSRGNQPQHF. Written as DNA, the CDR3 is TGTGCCAGCAGCTTAAGCAGGGGCAATCAGCCCCAGCATTTT.

This clone was observed a handful of times. V usage is TRBV10-2 and J usage is TRBJ2-5; a possible D gene is TRBD1 (6 bases). Trimming cost V 5 bases and J 5 bases, with 15 bases left between them. CDR1 and CDR2 (germline): WSHSY, SAAADI. The CDR3 extends over 14 amino acids. The CDR3 nucleotides read TGCGCCAGCAGTACAGGGTCCCTGGGGGAGACCCAGTACTTC. Protein product: CASSTGSLGETQYF.